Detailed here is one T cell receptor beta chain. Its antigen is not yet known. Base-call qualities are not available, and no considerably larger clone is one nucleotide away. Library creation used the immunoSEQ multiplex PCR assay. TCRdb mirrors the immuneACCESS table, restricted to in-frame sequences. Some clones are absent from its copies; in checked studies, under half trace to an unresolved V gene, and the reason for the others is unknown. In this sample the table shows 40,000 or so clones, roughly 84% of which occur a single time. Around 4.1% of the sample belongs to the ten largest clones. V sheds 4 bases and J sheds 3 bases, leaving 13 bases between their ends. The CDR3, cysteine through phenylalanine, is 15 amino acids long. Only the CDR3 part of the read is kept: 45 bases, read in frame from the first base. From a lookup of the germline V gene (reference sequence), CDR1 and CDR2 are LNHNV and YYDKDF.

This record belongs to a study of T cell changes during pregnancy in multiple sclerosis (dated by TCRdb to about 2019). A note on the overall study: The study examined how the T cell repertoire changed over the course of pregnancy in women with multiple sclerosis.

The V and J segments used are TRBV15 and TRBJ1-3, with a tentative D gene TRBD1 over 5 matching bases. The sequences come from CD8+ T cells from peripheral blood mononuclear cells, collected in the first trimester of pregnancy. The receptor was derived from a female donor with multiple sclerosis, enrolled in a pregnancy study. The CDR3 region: CATSNRRTGGNTIYF. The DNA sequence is TGTGCCACCAGCAACAGGCGGACGGGTGGAAACACCATATATTTT.